This T cell receptor (beta chain) comes out of a study of radiotherapy plus CTLA-4 blockade in lung cancer. Germline assignment: CDR1 LGHNA and CDR2 YNFKEQ. V was cut by 1 base and J by 3 bases, with 9 bases left in between. CDR3 size: 15 residues. Sequenced by immunoSEQ multiplex PCR; TCRdb stores in-frame clones only, minus some. Here the sample spans roughly 120,000 clones, roughly 86% being singletons. V and J are TRBV4-2 and TRBJ2-2; D not certain. Sequenced here: peripheral blood, sampled from a patient treated with radiotherapy plus ipilimumab. This receptor was identified in a human donor with non-small cell lung cancer that progressed on radiotherapy plus ipilimumab. Some clones in this sample may be carry-over from other donors' samples. CDR3 DNA: TGTGCCAGCAGCCAAGGGCTCAGTTACACCGGGGAGCTGTTTTTT. This translates into CASSQGLSYTGELFF.